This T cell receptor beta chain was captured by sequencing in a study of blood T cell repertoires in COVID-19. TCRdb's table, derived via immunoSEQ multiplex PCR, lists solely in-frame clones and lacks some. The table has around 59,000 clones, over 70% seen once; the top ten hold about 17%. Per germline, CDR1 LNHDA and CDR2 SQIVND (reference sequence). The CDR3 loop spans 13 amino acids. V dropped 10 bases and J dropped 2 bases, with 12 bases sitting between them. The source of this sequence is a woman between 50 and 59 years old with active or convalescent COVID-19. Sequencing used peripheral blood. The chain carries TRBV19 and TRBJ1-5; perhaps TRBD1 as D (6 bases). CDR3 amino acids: CATRNRGNQPQHF. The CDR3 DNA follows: TGTGCCACCAGGAACAGGGGCAATCAGCCCCAGCATTTT.